These 4 T cell receptor beta chains came from one sample sequenced in a study of CD8 T cells in Susac syndrome. Random hexamers were used to reverse transcribe the RNA input (about 0.5 to 1 ug). Via MiXCR, TCRdb re-called the immunoSEQ multiplex PCR reads, giving one row per CDR3 protein. The sample carries 200,000 or so distinct CDR3 sequences, about 95% recorded once. The sequenced sample was CD4+ T cells from PBMCs. All receptors derive from a human donor with multiple sclerosis.

The chain combines TRBV29-1 with TRBJ2-7; the D gene is possibly TRBD2 (5 bases). The CDR3 contains 14 residues. Germline V lookup: CDR1 SQVTM, CDR2 ANQGSEA. V dropped 6 bases and J dropped 2 bases, with 17 bases sitting between them. CDR3 in DNA: TGCAGCGTCTTCGACTATTCGGGTCCCTACGAGCAGTACTTC. The encoded protein is CSVFDYSGPYEQYF.

This clonotype has more than one count but fewer than ten. The chain recombines TRBV5-6 with TRBJ2-3, with D unresolved. The length of the CDR3 is 11 residues. Germline-derived CDR1 and CDR2 are SGHDT and YYEEEE. V shed 4 bases and J shed 6 bases, with 6 bases lying between them. The CDR3 loop reads CASSRLDTQYF. CDR3 nucleotide sequence: TGTGCCAGCAGCAGGCTGGATACGCAGTATTTT.

This chain uses TRBV10-3 with TRBJ1-1, with D unresolved. Trimming stripped 8 bases from V and 0 bases from J, with 13 bases between. The V gene's germline CDR1 is ENHRY and CDR2 SYGVKD. The CDR3 has 14 residues. CDR3 loop: CAIGLGDMNTEAFF. The CDR3 nucleotides read TGTGCCATCGGCCTTGGGGATATGAACACTGAAGCTTTCTTT.

The chain employs TRBV29-1 and TRBJ2-7; 14 bases agree with TRBD2. The CDR3 extends over 14 amino acids. The V gene's germline CDR1 is SQVTM and CDR2 ANQGSEA. V shed 4 bases and J 9 bases; nucleotides not matched to a gene: 8. CDR3 coding DNA: TGCAGCGTTGCATTGGGACTAGCGGGAGATGTGCAGTACTTC. Protein product: CSVALGLAGDVQYF.